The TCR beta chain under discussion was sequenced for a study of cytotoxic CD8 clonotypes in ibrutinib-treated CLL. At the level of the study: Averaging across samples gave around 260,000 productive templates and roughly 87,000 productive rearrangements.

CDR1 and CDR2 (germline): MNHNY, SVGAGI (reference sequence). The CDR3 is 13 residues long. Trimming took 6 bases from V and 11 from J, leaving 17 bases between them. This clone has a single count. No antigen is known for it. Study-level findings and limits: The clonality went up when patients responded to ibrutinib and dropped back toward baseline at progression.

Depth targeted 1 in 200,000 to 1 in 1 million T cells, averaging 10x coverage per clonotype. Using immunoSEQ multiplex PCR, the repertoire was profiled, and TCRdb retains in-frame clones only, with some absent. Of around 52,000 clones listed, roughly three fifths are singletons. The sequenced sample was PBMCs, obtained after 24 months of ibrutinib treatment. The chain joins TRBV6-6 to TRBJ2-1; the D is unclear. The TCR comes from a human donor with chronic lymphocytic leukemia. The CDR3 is CASSIRTTGKQFF. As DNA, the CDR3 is TGTGCCAGCAGCATCCGAACTACGGGCAAGCAGTTCTTC.